This TCR beta chain was identified during a study of cytomegalovirus exposure and HLA in healthy donors. General study findings and limits: CMV antigen specificity of a few CMV-associated chains was confirmed in vitro. Most CMV-associated TCR beta chains were later found to appear HLA-restricted. As a later analysis showed, a missense DCLRE1C variant was linked to trimming of TCR beta V- and J-genes.

At the time of sampling, donors were nominally healthy, though unrecorded immune exposures were likely. There are 15 residues in the CDR3. The germline V gene encodes CDR1 SGHAT and CDR2 FQNNGV. Trimming removed 3 bases at V and 2 bases at J, with 13 bases between. The PCR was carried out with 60 Vbeta primers and 13 Jbeta primers. This table comes from immunoSEQ multiplex PCR, and its TCRdb copy is limited to in-frame clones, with some not included. The top ten hold about 4.5% of the sample, which has over 100,000 clones, approximately 64% seen once. Details on this clone: Its cognate antigen is unknown.

This chain connects TRBV11-2 to TRBJ1-1; D gene ambiguous. Sequencing used PBMCs. This sequence originates from a human donor in good health. CDR3 coding DNA: TGTGCCAGCAGCTTCTCTTACCCGGGTAACACTGAAGCTTTCTTT. Its protein product is CASSFSYPGNTEAFF.